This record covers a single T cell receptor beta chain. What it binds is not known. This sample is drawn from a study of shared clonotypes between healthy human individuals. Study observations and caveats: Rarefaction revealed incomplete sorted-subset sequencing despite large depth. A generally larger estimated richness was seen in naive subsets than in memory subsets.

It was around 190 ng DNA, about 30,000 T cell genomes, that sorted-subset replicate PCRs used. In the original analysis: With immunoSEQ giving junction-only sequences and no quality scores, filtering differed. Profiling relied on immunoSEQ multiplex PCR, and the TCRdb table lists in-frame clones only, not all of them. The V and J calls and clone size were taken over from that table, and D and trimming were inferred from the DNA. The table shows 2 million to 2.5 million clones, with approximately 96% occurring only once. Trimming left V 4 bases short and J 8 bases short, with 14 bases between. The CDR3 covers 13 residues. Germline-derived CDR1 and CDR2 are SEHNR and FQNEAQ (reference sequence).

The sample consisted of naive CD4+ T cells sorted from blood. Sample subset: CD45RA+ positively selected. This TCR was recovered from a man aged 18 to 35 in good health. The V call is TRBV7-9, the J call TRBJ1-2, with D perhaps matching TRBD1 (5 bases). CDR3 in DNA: TGTGCCAGCAGCTCGGAGGGGAATGAAGGCTACACCTTC. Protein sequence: CASSSEGNEGYTF.